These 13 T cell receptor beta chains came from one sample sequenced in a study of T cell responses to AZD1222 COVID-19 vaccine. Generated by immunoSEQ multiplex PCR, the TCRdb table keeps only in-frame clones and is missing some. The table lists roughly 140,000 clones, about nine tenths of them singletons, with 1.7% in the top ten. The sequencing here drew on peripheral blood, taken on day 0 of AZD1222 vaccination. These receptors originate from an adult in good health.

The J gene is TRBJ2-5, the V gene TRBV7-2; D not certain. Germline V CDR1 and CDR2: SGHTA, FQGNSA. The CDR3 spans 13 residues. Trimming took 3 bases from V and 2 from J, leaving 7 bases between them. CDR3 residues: CASSFSWQETQYF. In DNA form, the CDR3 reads TGTGCCAGCAGCTTCTCTTGGCAAGAGACCCAGTACTTC.

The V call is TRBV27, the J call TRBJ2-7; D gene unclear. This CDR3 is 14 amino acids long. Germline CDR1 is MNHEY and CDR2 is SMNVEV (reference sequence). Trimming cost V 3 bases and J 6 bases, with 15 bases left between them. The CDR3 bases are TGTGCCAGCAGTTTTGCGGCAGATGTTGGCGAGCAGTACTTC. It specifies CASSFAADVGEQYF.

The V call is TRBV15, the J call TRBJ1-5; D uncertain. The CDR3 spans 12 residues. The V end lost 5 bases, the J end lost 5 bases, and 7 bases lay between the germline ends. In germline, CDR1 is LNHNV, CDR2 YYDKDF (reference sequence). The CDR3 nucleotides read TGTGCCACCAGCGTTCACGATCAGCCCCAGCATTTT. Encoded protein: CATSVHDQPQHF.

The CDR3 protein is CASSLGTVTEAFF. CDR3 bases: TGTGCCAGCTCCCTAGGGACAGTCACTGAAGCTTTCTTT. The chain is built from TRBV18 and TRBJ1-1; 7 positions match TRBD1. J lost 4 bases, V lost 6 bases, and 5 bases had no gene match. Per the germline V gene, CDR1 is KGHSH and CDR2 is LQKENI. The length of the CDR3 is 13 residues.

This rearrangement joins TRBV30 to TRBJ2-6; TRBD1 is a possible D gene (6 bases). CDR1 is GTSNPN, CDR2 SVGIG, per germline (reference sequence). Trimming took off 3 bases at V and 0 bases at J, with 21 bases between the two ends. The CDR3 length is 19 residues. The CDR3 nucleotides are TGTGCCTGGAGGAGGGACCGGACAGAGACCTACTCTGGGGCCAACGTCCTGACTTTC. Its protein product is CAWRRDRTETYSGANVLTF.

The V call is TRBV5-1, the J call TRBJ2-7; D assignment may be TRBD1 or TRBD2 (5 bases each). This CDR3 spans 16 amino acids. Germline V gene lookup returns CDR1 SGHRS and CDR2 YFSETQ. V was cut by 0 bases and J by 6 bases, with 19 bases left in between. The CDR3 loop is CASSLARGVPPREQYF. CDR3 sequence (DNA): TGCGCCAGCAGCTTGGCAAGAGGGGTGCCGCCGCGCGAGCAGTACTTC.

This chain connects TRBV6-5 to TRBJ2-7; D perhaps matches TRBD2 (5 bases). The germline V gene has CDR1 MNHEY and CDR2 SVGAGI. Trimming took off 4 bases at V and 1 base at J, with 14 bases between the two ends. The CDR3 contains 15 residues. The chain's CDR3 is CASSSSSGGSYEQYF. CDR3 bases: TGTGCCAGCAGTTCCTCAAGCGGAGGATCCTACGAGCAGTACTTC.

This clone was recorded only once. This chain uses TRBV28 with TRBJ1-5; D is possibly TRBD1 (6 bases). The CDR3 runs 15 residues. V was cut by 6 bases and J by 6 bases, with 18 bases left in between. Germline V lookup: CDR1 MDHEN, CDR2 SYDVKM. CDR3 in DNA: TGTGCCAGCAGCCCCTTACAGGGTATCGGTCAGCCCCAGCATTTT. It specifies CASSPLQGIGQPQHF.

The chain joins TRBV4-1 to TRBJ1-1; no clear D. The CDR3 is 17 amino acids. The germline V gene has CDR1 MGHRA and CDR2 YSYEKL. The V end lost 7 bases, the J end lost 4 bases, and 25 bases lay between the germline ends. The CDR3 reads CASTPKPPLRGSTEAFF. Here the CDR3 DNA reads TGCGCCAGCACCCCTAAACCCCCACTCCGAGGGTCCACTGAAGCTTTCTTT.

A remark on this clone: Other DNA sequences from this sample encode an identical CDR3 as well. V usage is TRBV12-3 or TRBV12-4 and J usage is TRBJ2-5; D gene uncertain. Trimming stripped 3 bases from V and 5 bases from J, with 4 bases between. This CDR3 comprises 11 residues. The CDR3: CASSLGETQYF. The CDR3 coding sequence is TGTGCCAGCAGTTTGGGGGAGACCCAGTACTTC.

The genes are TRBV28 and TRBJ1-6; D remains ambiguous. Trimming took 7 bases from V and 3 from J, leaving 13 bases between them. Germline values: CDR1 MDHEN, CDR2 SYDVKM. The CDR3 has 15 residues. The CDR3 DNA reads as TGTGCCAGCATGCCGATCGCCGGCTATAATTCACCCCTCCACTTT. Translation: CASMPIAGYNSPLHF.

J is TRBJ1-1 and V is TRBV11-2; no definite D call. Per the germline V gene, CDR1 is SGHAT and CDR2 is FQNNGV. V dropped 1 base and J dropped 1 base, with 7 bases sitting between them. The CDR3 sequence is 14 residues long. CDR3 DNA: TGTGCCAGCAGCTTAGTAGGCAGGAACACTGAAGCTTTCTTT. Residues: CASSLVGRNTEAFF.

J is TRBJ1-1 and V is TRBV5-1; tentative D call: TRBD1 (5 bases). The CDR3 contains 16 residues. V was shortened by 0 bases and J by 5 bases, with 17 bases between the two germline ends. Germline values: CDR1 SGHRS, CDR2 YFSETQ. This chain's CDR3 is CASSLDGTVYWTEAFF. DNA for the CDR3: TGCGCCAGCAGCTTGGACGGGACTGTATATTGGACTGAAGCTTTCTTT.